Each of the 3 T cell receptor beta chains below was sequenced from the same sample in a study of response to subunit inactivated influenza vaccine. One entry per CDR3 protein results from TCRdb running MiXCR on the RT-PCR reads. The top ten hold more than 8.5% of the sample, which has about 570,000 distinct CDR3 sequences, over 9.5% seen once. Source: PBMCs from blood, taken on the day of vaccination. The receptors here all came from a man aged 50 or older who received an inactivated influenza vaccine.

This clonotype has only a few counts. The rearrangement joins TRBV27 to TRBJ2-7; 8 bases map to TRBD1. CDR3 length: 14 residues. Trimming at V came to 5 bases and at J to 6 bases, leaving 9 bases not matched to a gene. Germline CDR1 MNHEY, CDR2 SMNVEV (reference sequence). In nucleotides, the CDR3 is TGTGCCAGCAGTGACGGGACAGGTCCGGGCGAGCAGTACTTC. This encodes CASSDGTGPGEQYF.

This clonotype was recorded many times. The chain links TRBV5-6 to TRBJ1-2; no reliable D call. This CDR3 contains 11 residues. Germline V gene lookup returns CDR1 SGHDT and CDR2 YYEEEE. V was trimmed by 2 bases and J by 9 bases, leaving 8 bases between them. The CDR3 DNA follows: TGTGCCAGCAGCTTTGGCCCCAGCTACACCTTC. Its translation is CASSFGPSYTF.

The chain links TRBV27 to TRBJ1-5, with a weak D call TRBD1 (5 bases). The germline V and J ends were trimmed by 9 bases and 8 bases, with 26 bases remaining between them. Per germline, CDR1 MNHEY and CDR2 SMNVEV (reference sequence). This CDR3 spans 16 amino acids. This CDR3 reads CASRRSAAGGMEPQHF. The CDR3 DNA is TGTGCCAGTAGACGGTCGGCGGCCGGGGGGATGGAGCCCCAGCATTTT.